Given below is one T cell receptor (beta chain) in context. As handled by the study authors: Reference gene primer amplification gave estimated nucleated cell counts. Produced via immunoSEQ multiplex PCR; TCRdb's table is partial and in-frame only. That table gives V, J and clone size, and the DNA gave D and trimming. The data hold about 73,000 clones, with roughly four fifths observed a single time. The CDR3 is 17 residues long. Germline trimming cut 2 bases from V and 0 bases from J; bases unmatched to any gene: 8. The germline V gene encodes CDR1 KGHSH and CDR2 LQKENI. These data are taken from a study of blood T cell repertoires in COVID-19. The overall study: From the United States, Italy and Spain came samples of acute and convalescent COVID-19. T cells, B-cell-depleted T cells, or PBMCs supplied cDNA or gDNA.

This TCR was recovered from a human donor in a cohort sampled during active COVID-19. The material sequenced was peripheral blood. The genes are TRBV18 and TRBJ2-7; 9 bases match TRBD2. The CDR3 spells CASSPDESGGHSYEQYF. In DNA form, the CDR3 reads TGTGCCAGCTCACCAGATGAGAGCGGGGGGCACTCCTACGAGCAGTACTTC.